This record covers a single T cell receptor beta chain. Libraries were prepared by immunoSEQ multiplex PCR; TCRdb keeps only in-frame clonotypes and omits some of them. The sample includes about 87,000 clones, about 90% seen only once; the top ten take roughly 3.1%. This record comes from a study of glioma-infiltrating T cells after dendritic cell vaccination. Overall study: The vaccine used monocyte-derived dendritic cells pulsed overnight with autologous tumor lysate.

Only patients with spare fresh-frozen tumor and over two years of follow-up were included. PBMC were collected before vaccination, two weeks after the third vaccination, and at progression. Germline assignment: CDR1 SGHNT and CDR2 YYREEE (reference sequence). The junction had 1 base not matched to a gene; V was cut back by 3 bases and J by 0 bases. This CDR3 region has 15 residues. The sample was blood, taken before dendritic cell vaccination. The chain uses TRBV5-4 and TRBJ2-4, with 9 bases that match TRBD2. This sequence was found in a human donor with glioblastoma. DNA of the CDR3: TGTGCCAGCAGCTATAGCGGGGGAGCCAAAAACATTCAGTACTTC. Translating gives CASSYSGGAKNIQYF.